A selection of T cell receptor beta chains follows, all from one sample in a study of blood T cell repertoires in COVID-19. TCRdb's copy holds only in-frame clones and misses some; the assay was immunoSEQ multiplex PCR. The sample contains over 200,000 clones, more than 80% of which appear only once. Sequences were obtained from peripheral blood. The receptors here all came from a man aged 25 to 45 with COVID-19, enrolled during active disease. The conserved cysteine and the conserved F or W are not part of the CDR3 here. The size of a clone is reported for some rows only, either as once, few or many, or as a class for expanded clones.

CDR3: ASSPKAGPSYEQY
J: TRBJ2-7
size: .
V: TRBV6-5

CDR3: SAWDGGKTQY
J: TRBJ2-5
size: .
V: TRBV29-1

CDR3: ASSLRIGGQIYGYT
J: TRBJ1-2
size: .
V: TRBV28

CDR3: ASSPGAALVNQPQH
J: TRBJ1-5
size: .
V: TRBV5-1

CDR3: ASSQGGSTEAF
J: TRBJ1-1
size: .
V: TRBV4-3

CDR3: ASSSSSGIRYNEQF
J: TRBJ2-1
size: once
V: TRBV5-6

CDR3: SVESEDGELF
J: TRBJ2-2
size: .
V: TRBV29-1

CDR3: ASSVDDRNTEAF
J: TRBJ1-1
size: once
V: TRBV19

CDR3: ASRRGLLPGNEQF
J: TRBJ2-1
size: .
V: TRBV23-1

CDR3: ASSLGQGRDTGELF
J: TRBJ2-2
size: .
V: TRBV7-9

CDR3: ASSYGRGLNQPQH
J: TRBJ1-5
size: few
V: TRBV6-5

CDR3: ASSLGLWDREY
J: TRBJ2-7
size: .
V: TRBV11-2

CDR3: AISETVLYNEQF
J: TRBJ2-1
size: .
V: TRBV10-3

CDR3: ASSEGGLATNEKLF
J: TRBJ1-4
size: .
V: TRBV25-1

CDR3: ASSLVLAGYSGANVLT
J: TRBJ2-6
size: .
V: TRBV7-2

CDR3: ASSRRQGPYEQY
J: TRBJ2-7
size: .
V: TRBV14

CDR3: ASSFGAGDPDTQY
J: TRBJ2-3
size: .
V: TRBV11-3

CDR3: ASSLNAGTGGDDGYT
J: TRBJ1-2
size: once
V: TRBV9

CDR3: ASTGDSTGELF
J: TRBJ2-2
size: .
V: TRBV19

CDR3: ASSQNYMNTEAF
J: TRBJ1-1
size: .
V: TRBV16

CDR3: ASSLWPANTEAF
J: TRBJ1-1
size: .
V: TRBV10-2

CDR3: ATSAPGAGETQY
J: TRBJ2-5
size: .
V: TRBV24-1

CDR3: ASSLGLNEKLF
J: TRBJ1-4
size: .
V: TRBV18

CDR3: ASRKGEDTQY
J: TRBJ2-3
size: once
V: TRBV7-2

CDR3: ASSPLGGYNSPLH
J: TRBJ1-6
size: .
V: TRBV28

CDR3: ASSHGPGGSSYNEQF
J: TRBJ2-1
size: .
V: TRBV3-1/TRBV3-2

CDR3: ASSFVGQIYEQY
J: TRBJ2-7
size: .
V: TRBV5-6

CDR3: ASSLASGRIANIQY
J: TRBJ2-4
size: .
V: TRBV5-4

CDR3: ATSRDRGLAQPQH
J: TRBJ1-5
size: .
V: TRBV15

CDR3: ASSFPGTGYEQY
J: TRBJ2-7
size: .
V: TRBV7-9

CDR3: ASSVAGGISYEQY
J: TRBJ2-7
size: .
V: TRBV28

CDR3: ASSGQTASYEQY
J: TRBJ2-7
size: .
V: TRBV19

CDR3: ASSLQRTSGTMGPYNEQF
J: TRBJ2-1
size: .
V: TRBV27

CDR3: ASSTTGGPNYGYT
J: TRBJ1-2
size: once
V: TRBV27

CDR3: ASSKALSGNLAKNIQY
J: TRBJ2-4
size: .
V: TRBV21-1

CDR3: ASSPGTSVYNEQF
J: TRBJ2-1
size: .
V: TRBV18

CDR3: ASSSDRNTQY
J: TRBJ2-3
size: .
V: TRBV7-9

CDR3: AISERGLTGGEMQPQH
J: TRBJ1-5
size: .
V: TRBV10-3

CDR3: ASSQDAGVNYGYT
J: TRBJ1-2
size: .
V: TRBV4-3

CDR3: ASRGTGGYYGYT
J: TRBJ1-2
size: .
V: TRBV2

CDR3: ASSLTGQGLY
J: TRBJ2-7
size: .
V: TRBV12-3/TRBV12-4